The 10 T cell receptor beta chains presented below share a single source sample, sequenced in a study of patients and donors after allogeneic stem cell transplantation. One entry per CDR3 protein results from TCRdb running MiXCR on the RT-PCR reads. The table lists about a million distinct CDR3 sequences, over 15% of them singletons, with around 5.5% in the top ten. The specimen sequenced was blood, either unsorted or a sorted T cell fraction (not recorded which). Receptors were obtained from a human donor who was either an allogeneic HSCT recipient or a stem cell or donor lymphocyte infusion donor (not recorded which). It is not recorded whose cells these are; they may come from a transplant donor.

The chain uses TRBV6-5 and TRBJ2-1; D might be TRBD2 (6 bases). V lost 2 bases, J lost 7 bases, and 15 bases lay in between. In germline, CDR1 is MNHEY, CDR2 SVGAGI. This CDR3 comprises 15 residues. CDR3 residues: CASSYRGAGNNEQFF. The CDR3 DNA reads TGTGCCAGCAGTTACCGCGGGGCAGGGAATAATGAGCAGTTCTTC.

The chain uses TRBV12-3 or TRBV12-4 and TRBJ1-4, with 9 positions matching TRBD1. The ends lost 3 bases at V and 8 bases at J; junction bases unmatched: 7. The CDR3 sequence is 15 residues long. CDR3 nucleotides: TGTGCCAGCAGTTTGGGGGACAGGGAGTACGAAAAACTGTTTTTT. Protein: CASSLGDREYEKLFF.

A few counts support this clonotype. The chain employs TRBV7-3 and TRBJ1-1; D might be TRBD1 (5 bases). The CDR3 loop spans 16 amino acids. Germline CDR1 is SGHTA and CDR2 is FQGTGA. V was clipped by 5 bases and J by 1 base, with 17 bases between them. DNA of the CDR3: TGTGCCAGCAGCAAGCAAACCGGGACGGCGAACACTGAAGCTTTCTTT. Translating gives CASSKQTGTANTEAFF.

This clonotype was picked up a small number of times. The chain links TRBV25-1 to TRBJ2-7; possible D gene TRBD1, 6 bases. The CDR3 spans 11 residues. Germline lookup yields CDR1 MGHDK and CDR2 SYGVNS. Trimming removed 5 bases at V and 6 bases at J, with 8 bases between. The CDR3 protein is CASSTGLEQYF. The DNA of the CDR3 is TGTGCCAGCAGTACAGGGCTCGAGCAGTACTTC.

The table lists this clonotype with a few counts. The rearrangement links TRBV2 to TRBJ1-3; D is unresolved. Germline CDR1 reads SNHLY; CDR2 reads FYNNEI. Trimming removed 8 bases from V and 4 bases from J, with 9 bases in between. The CDR3 has 12 amino acids. This chain's CDR3 is CASETRGNTIYF. As DNA, the CDR3 is TGTGCCAGCGAGACCAGGGGAAACACCATATATTTT.

V is TRBV12-3 or TRBV12-4 and J is TRBJ2-4; D tentatively fits TRBD1 or TRBD2 (5 bases each). This CDR3 has 15 residues. Trimming shortened V by 7 bases and J by 0 bases, and 13 bases separated the two germline ends. The CDR3 region is CASILSGTAKNIQYF. The CDR3, as DNA: TGTGCCAGCATCCTCTCAGGGACAGCCAAAAACATTCAGTACTTC.

This clonotype was picked up many times. The chain recombines TRBV14 with TRBJ2-3; D unclear. Germline CDR1 and CDR2: SGHDN and FVKESK. V lost 0 bases and J 7 bases, leaving 20 bases between the germline ends. The CDR3 sequence is 17 residues long. The CDR3 loop reads CASSQDPRSLEMNTQYF. CDR3 nucleotides: TGTGCCAGCAGCCAAGACCCCCGGTCGCTGGAGATGAATACGCAGTATTTT.

J is TRBJ2-7 and V is TRBV5-1; 10 positions match TRBD2. Trimming took 4 bases from V and 1 from J; bases not matched to a gene: 8. Germline CDR1 and CDR2: SGHRS and YFSETQ. This CDR3 contains 16 residues. CDR3 nucleotide sequence: TGCGCCAGCAGCGCAGAAGCTAGCGGGAGTTCCTACGAGCAGTACTTC. Translating it yields CASSAEASGSSYEQYF.

This CDR3 is CSARGWLAGGREQFF. CDR3 coding DNA: TGCAGTGCTAGAGGGTGGCTAGCGGGAGGCCGTGAGCAGTTCTTC. V is TRBV20-1 and J is TRBJ2-1; 11 nucleotides agree with TRBD2. Germline assignment: CDR1 DFQATT and CDR2 SNEGSKA (reference sequence). The CDR3 consists of 15 residues. Germline trimming cut 1 base from V and 9 bases from J; bases unmatched to any gene: 8.

This clonotype was observed a few times. The V gene is TRBV2, the J gene TRBJ2-2, with D uncertain. The CDR3 length is 12 residues. Germline loops: CDR1 SNHLY, CDR2 FYNNEI. V was cut by 6 bases and J by 8 bases, with 10 bases left in between. CDR3 sequence reads: CASSPQGGELFF. CDR3 in DNA: TGTGCCAGCAGCCCCCAAGGGGGGGAGCTGTTTTTT. The full variable domain, its missing parts supplied by reference TRBV2 and TRBJ2-2, is EPEVTQTPSHQVTQMGQEVILRCVPISNHLYFYWYRQILGQKVEFLVSFYNNEISEKSEIFDDQFSVERPDGSNFTLKIRSTKLEDSAMYFCASSPQGGELFFGEGSRLTVL.